The 21 T cell receptor beta chains listed next were all sequenced from one sample in a study of T cell responses to AZD1222 COVID-19 vaccine. Data came from immunoSEQ multiplex PCR; TCRdb stores just in-frame clones and leaves some out. Altogether approximately 110,000 clones are present, under 95% being singletons, with the ten largest covering 1% to 1.5%. Here the sequenced sample was peripheral blood, taken on day 0 of AZD1222 vaccination. The receptors here all came from an adult in good health.

This clone has only one observation. The chain combines TRBV30 with TRBJ1-5, with D unresolved. CDR3 length: 13 residues. Trimming pared 1 base from V and 2 bases from J, leaving 6 bases between. CDR1 GTSNPN and CDR2 SVGIG come from the germline V gene (reference sequence). The CDR3: CAWSDGRNQPQHF. Here the CDR3 DNA reads TGTGCCTGGAGTGATGGACGCAATCAGCCCCAGCATTTT.

The rearrangement uses TRBV6-2 or TRBV6-3 and TRBJ2-3, with TRBD2 as a possible D gene (6 bases). This CDR3 has 15 residues. CDR1 is MNHEY, CDR2 SVGEGT, per germline. The V end was cut by 0 bases, the J end by 1 base, with 8 bases between. For the CDR3, the DNA is TGTGCCAGCAGTTACTCGGGCGGGGGCACAGATACGCAGTATTTT. Amino acids: CASSYSGGGTDTQYF.

This chain links TRBV30 with TRBJ1-1; tentatively, D is TRBD1 (5 bases). The germline V gene has CDR1 GTSNPN and CDR2 SVGIG (reference sequence). The CDR3 sequence is 14 residues long. Deletions cut 4 bases from V and 2 bases from J, with 14 bases between. The CDR3 sequence: CAWNMDMTNTEAFF. The CDR3 region has the DNA TGTGCCTGGAATATGGACATGACCAACACTGAAGCTTTCTTT.

V and J are TRBV12-3 or TRBV12-4 and TRBJ2-2; D is unclear. The ends were cut back, 7 bases at V and 7 bases at J, with 10 bases in the middle. The length of the CDR3 is 12 residues. The CDR3 loop is CASTLLDGELFF. The DNA of the CDR3 is TGTGCCAGCACCCTTCTGGACGGGGAGCTGTTTTTT.

The rearrangement uses TRBV6-4 and TRBJ1-2; 7 nucleotides line up with TRBD1. CDR1 is MRHNA and CDR2 is SNTAGT in the germline V gene. After removal of 6 bases from V and 8 bases from J, the junction contained 12 bases not matched to a gene. The CDR3 is 14 amino acids. The CDR3 DNA reads as TGTGCCAGCAGACTTACAGGGGTTACGGGAGGCTACACCTTC. It codes for CASRLTGVTGGYTF.

V usage is TRBV7-2 and J usage is TRBJ1-6; D ambiguous. Trimming pared 4 bases from V and 7 bases from J, leaving 14 bases between. This CDR3 region has 15 residues. Germline-derived CDR1 and CDR2 are SGHTA and FQGNSA. CDR3 residues: CASSSRGGENSPLHF. The DNA of the CDR3 is TGTGCCAGCAGCTCCCGAGGTGGGGAGAATTCACCCCTCCACTTT. Supplemented by reference TRBV7-2 and TRBJ1-6, the full variable domain reads GAGVSQSPSNKVTEKGKDVELRCDPISGHTALYWYRQSLGQGLEFLIYFQGNSAPDKSGLPSDRFSAERTGGSVSTLTIQRTQQEDSAVYLCASSSRGGENSPLHFGNGTRLTVT.

The J gene is TRBJ2-1, the V gene TRBV2; TRBD1 or TRBD2 may be the D gene (5 bases each). V gave up 0 bases and J gave up 2 bases, with 8 bases separating them. Germline V gene lookup returns CDR1 SNHLY and CDR2 FYNNEI. The CDR3 totals 15 residues. CDR3 sequence (DNA): TGTGCCAGCAGTGAAGCGGGGGAAACCTACAATGAGCAGTTCTTC. Encoded protein: CASSEAGETYNEQFF.

The chain combines TRBV7-9 with TRBJ1-1; no clear D. The CDR3 is 13 residues long. Germline loops: CDR1 SEHNR, CDR2 FQNEAQ (reference sequence). Trimming cost V 2 bases and J 1 base, with 5 bases left between them. Here the CDR3 reads CASSLQGNTEAFF. In DNA, the CDR3 is TGTGCCAGCAGCTTACAAGGGAACACTGAAGCTTTCTTT.

This clone was seen only once. The chain has TRBV19 and TRBJ2-1; 8 nucleotides line up with TRBD2. Trimming took 5 bases from V and 4 from J; bases not matched to a gene: 1. Germline values: CDR1 LNHDA, CDR2 SQIVND (reference sequence). The CDR3 spans 13 residues. CDR3 loop: CASSGTSYNEQFF. For the CDR3, the DNA is TGTGCCAGTAGTGGGACTAGTTACAATGAGCAGTTCTTC.

The chain links TRBV7-2 to TRBJ1-1, with a tentative D call TRBD1 (6 bases). CDR1 SGHTA and CDR2 FQGNSA come from the germline V gene. The V and J ends lost 4 bases and 5 bases respectively, with 14 bases between them. The CDR3 totals 14 residues. The CDR3 here is CASSSTRGETEAFF. CDR3 DNA sequence: TGTGCCAGCAGCTCCACCAGGGGAGAAACTGAAGCTTTCTTT.

This clone was detected only once. The chain combines TRBV5-1 with TRBJ2-5; 7 nucleotides align to TRBD1. The CDR3 runs 15 residues. V shed 4 bases and J 2 bases; nucleotides not matched to a gene: 8. Germline CDR1 is SGHRS and CDR2 is YFSETQ. The CDR3 reads CASSLTGDGQETQYF. CDR3 DNA: TGCGCCAGCAGCCTAACAGGGGACGGGCAAGAGACCCAGTACTTC.

The sample holds one count of this clone. V and J are TRBV5-4 and TRBJ2-5; TRBD2 matches 10 bases. CDR1 and CDR2 (germline): SGHNT, YYREEE (reference sequence). This CDR3 is built from 17 residues. J lost 0 bases, V lost 4 bases, and 9 bases had no gene match. CDR3 protein: CASSPGLAELYQETQYF. The CDR3 coding sequence is TGTGCCAGCAGCCCAGGACTAGCGGAATTGTACCAAGAGACCCAGTACTTC.

The chain is built from TRBV7-3 and TRBJ2-3; 9 bases agree with TRBD2. The J segment lost 0 bases and the V segment lost 1 base, leaving 8 bases of the junction unmatched. The CDR3 runs to 18 residues. Germline V CDR1 and CDR2: SGHTA, FQGTGA. DNA for the CDR3: TGTGCCAGCAGCTTAAGTAGCGGGGGCCCTAGGAGCACAGATACGCAGTATTTT. Its protein is CASSLSSGGPRSTDTQYF.

The V and J genes are TRBV6-2 or TRBV6-3 and TRBJ1-5; D not certain. In germline, CDR1 is MNHEY, CDR2 SVGEGT. There are 16 residues in the CDR3. V dropped 6 bases and J dropped 2 bases, with 17 bases sitting between them. The CDR3 spells CASSPGHQAGNQPQHF. CDR3 DNA sequence: TGTGCCAGCAGCCCCGGTCATCAGGCGGGCAATCAGCCCCAGCATTTT.

This clone appeared a few times. CDR3 loop: CASRGHRVEAFF. The CDR3, as DNA: TGCGCCAGCAGGGGACACCGAGTTGAAGCTTTCTTT. The V gene is TRBV5-1, the J gene TRBJ1-1; a possible D gene is TRBD1 (6 bases). The CDR3 has 12 amino acids. Germline V gene lookup returns CDR1 SGHRS and CDR2 YFSETQ. V was trimmed by 5 bases and J by 7 bases, leaving 12 bases between them.

This clone was detected a few times. This chain connects TRBV4-1 to TRBJ2-3; TRBD1 is a possible D gene (6 bases). Germline CDR1 MGHRA, CDR2 YSYEKL. The CDR3 covers 16 residues. V was shortened by 0 bases and J by 2 bases, with 12 bases between the two germline ends. The CDR3 sequence: CASSQEIWTDTDTQYF. CDR3 in DNA: TGCGCCAGCAGCCAAGAAATCTGGACAGACACAGATACGCAGTATTTT.

This chain uses TRBV7-3 with TRBJ2-1; 10 bases match TRBD2. CDR1 SGHTA and CDR2 FQGTGA come from the germline V gene. This CDR3 contains 15 residues. V shed 5 bases, J shed 8 bases, and the junction held 9 bases outside the gene matches. DNA of the CDR3: TGTGCCAGCAGCGTCGCCGGGACTAGCGTCTATGAGCAGTTCTTC. It is translated as CASSVAGTSVYEQFF. The full variable domain, completed using reference TRBV7-3 and TRBJ2-1, is GAGVSQTPSNKVTEKGKYVELRCDPISGHTALYWYRQSLGQGPEFLIYFQGTGAADDSGLPNDRFFAVRPEGSVSTLKIQRTERGDSAVYLCASSVAGTSVYEQFFGPGTRLTVL.

The chain is built from TRBV29-1 and TRBJ2-5; D is unclear. Trimming removed 1 base at V and 4 bases at J, with 7 bases between. In germline, CDR1 is SQVTM, CDR2 ANQGSEA. This CDR3 has 12 residues. The CDR3 DNA is TGCAGCGTTGAAGGGGCCAGAGAGACCCAGTACTTC. Protein sequence: CSVEGARETQYF.

V and J are TRBV7-2 and TRBJ2-7, with D possibly being TRBD2 (6 bases). This CDR3 has 14 amino acids. The germline CDR1 and CDR2 sequences are SGHTA and FQGNSA. V gave up 3 bases and J gave up 2 bases, with 11 bases separating them. The CDR3 loop reads CASSLGLAPYEQYF. CDR3 nucleotide sequence: TGTGCCAGCAGCTTGGGGCTAGCGCCCTACGAGCAGTACTTC.

V and J are TRBV11-3 and TRBJ2-1; 7 bases map to TRBD1. J was trimmed by 9 bases and V by 0 bases; bases with no gene match: 11. The CDR3 spans 16 residues. Germline CDR1 is SGHNT and CDR2 is YENEEA. For the CDR3, the DNA is TGTGCCAGCAGCTTAGATGTTGGGACAGCCGTAGGTGAGCAGTTCTTC. The encoded protein is CASSLDVGTAVGEQFF.

The rearrangement uses TRBV7-8 and TRBJ2-7; tentatively, D is TRBD2 (7 bases). V lost 0 bases to trimming and J lost 4 bases, with 13 bases between them. CDR3 length equals 15 residues. Germline V gene lookup returns CDR1 SGHVS and CDR2 FQNEAQ. CDR3 amino acids: CASSLARGGNYEQYF. The CDR3 DNA reads as TGTGCCAGCAGCTTAGCGAGGGGGGGCAATTACGAGCAGTACTTC.